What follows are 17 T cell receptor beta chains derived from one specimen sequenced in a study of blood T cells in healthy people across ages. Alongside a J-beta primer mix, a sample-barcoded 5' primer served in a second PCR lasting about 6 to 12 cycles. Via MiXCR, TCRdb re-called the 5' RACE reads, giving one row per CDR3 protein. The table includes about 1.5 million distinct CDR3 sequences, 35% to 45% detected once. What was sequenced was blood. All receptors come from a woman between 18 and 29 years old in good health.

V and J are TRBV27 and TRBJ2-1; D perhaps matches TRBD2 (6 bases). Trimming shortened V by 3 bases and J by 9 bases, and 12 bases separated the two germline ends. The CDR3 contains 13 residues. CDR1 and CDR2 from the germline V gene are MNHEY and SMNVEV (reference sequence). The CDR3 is CASSLGGYSEQFF. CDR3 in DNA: TGTGCCAGCAGTTTGGGGGGTTACTCTGAGCAGTTCTTC.

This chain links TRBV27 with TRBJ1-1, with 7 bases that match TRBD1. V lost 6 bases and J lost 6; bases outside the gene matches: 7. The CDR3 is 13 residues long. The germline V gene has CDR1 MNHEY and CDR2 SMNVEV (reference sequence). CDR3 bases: TGTGCCAGCAGCAACAGGGGTTCGGCTGAAGCTTTCTTT. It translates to CASSNRGSAEAFF.

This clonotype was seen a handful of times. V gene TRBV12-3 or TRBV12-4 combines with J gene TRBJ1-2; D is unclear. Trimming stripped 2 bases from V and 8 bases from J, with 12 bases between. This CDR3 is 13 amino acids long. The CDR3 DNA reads TGTGCCAGCAGTTTATCTATGTGGGGAGGCTACACCTTC. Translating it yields CASSLSMWGGYTF.

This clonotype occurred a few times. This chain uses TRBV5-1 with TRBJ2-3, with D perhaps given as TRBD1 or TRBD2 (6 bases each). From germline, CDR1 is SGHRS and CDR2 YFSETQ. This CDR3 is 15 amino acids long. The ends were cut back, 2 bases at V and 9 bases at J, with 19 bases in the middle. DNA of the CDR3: TGCGCCAGCAGCTTAGGGGGGCGCCCTACCGAAACGCAGTATTTT. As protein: CASSLGGRPTETQYF.

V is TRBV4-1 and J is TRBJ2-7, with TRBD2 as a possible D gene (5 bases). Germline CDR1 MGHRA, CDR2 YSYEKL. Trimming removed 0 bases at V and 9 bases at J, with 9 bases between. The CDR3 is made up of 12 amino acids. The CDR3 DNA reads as TGCGCCAGCAGCCAAGATCGAGGGCGGCAGTACTTC. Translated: CASSQDRGRQYF.

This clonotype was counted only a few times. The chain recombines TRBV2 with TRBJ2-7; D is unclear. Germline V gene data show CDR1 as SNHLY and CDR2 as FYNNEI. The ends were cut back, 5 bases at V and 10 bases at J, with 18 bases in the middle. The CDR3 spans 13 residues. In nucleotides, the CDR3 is TGTGCCAGCAGTCTGGGCCCTATGAAAGACCAGTACTTC. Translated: CASSLGPMKDQYF. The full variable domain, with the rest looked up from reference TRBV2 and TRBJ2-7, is EPEVTQTPSHQVTQMGQEVILRCVPISNHLYFYWYRQILGQKVEFLVSFYNNEISEKSEIFDDQFSVERPDGSNFTLKIRSTKLEDSAMYFCASSLGPMKDQYFGPGTRLTVT.

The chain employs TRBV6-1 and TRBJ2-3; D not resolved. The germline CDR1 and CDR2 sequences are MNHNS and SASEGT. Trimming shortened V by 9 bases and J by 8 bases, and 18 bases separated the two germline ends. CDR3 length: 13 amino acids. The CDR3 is CASLENAVGTQYF. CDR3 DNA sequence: TGTGCCAGTCTCGAGAACGCCGTGGGTACGCAGTATTTT.

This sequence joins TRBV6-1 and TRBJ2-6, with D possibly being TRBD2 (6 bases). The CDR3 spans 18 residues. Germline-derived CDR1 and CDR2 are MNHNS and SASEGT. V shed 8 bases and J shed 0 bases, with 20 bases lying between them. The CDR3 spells CASCLAPKLNSGANVLTF. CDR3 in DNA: TGTGCCAGCTGCCTAGCGCCCAAGCTTAACTCTGGGGCCAACGTCCTGACTTTC.

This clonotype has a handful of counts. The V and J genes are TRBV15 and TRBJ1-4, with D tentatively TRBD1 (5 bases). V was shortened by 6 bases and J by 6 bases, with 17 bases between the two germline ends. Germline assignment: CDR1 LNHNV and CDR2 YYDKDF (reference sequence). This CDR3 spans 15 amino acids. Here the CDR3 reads CATRPSWGEDEKLFF. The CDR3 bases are TGTGCCACCAGGCCGTCGTGGGGCGAGGATGAAAAACTGTTTTTT.

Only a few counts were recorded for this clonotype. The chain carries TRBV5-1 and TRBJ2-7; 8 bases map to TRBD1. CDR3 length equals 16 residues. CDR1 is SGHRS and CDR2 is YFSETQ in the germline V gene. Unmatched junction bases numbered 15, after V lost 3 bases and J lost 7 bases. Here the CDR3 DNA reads TGCGCCAGCAGCTGGGGCCCGACAGGGGCGACAACGGAGCAGTACTTC. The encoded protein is CASSWGPTGATTEQYF.

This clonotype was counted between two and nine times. The CDR3 nucleotides are TGCGCCAGCAGCCCTACAGGATCCTCCTACGATTACGAGCAGTACTTC. This gives the protein CASSPTGSSYDYEQYF. The V call is TRBV5-1, the J call TRBJ2-7; tentatively, D is TRBD1 (5 bases). Germline CDR1 SGHRS, CDR2 YFSETQ. Trimming pared 4 bases from V and 4 bases from J, leaving 21 bases between. This CDR3 spans 16 amino acids.

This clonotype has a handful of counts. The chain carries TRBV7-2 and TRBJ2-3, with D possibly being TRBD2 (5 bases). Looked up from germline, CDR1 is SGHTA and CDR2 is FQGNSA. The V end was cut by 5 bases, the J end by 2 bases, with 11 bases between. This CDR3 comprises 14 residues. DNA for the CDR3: TGTGCCAGCAGCAAACTAGTCGACACAGATACGCAGTATTTT. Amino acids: CASSKLVDTDTQYF.

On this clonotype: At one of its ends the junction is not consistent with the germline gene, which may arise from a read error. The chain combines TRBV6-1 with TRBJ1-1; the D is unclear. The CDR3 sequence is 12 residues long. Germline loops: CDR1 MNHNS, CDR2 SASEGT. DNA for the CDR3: TGCGCCAGCAGTGTTCCGGGCCCCGGGGCTTTCTTT. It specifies CASSVPGPGAFF.

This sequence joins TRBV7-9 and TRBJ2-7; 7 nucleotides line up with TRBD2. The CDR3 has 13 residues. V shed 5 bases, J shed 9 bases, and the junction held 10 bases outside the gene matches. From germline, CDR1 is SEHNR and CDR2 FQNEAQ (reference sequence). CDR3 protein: CASSPGGDSAQYF. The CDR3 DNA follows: TGTGCCAGCAGCCCGGGGGGTGATAGCGCGCAGTACTTC.

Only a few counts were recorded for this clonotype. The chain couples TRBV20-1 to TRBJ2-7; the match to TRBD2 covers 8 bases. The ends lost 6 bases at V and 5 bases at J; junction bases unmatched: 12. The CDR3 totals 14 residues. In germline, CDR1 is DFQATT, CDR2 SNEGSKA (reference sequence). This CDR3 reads CSASPSGGRHEQYF. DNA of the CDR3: TGCAGTGCCAGTCCTTCGGGAGGGCGACACGAGCAGTACTTC.

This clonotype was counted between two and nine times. CDR3 sequence: CASSPFGGGGTDTQYF. CDR3 DNA sequence: TGCGCCAGCAGCCCCTTCGGGGGCGGGGGCACAGATACGCAGTATTTT. The V and J genes are TRBV5-1 and TRBJ2-3, with D perhaps assigned TRBD1 or TRBD2 (6 bases each). With 4 bases removed from V and 1 base from J, the gap between germline ends came to 16 bases. Germline V gene sequence: CDR1 SGHRS, CDR2 YFSETQ. This CDR3 has 16 residues.

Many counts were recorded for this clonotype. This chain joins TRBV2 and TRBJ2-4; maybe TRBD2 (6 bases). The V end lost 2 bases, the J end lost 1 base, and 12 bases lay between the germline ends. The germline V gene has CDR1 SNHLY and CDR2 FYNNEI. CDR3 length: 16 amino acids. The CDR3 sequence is CASSESRAGAKNIQYF. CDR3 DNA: TGTGCCAGCAGTGAAAGCAGGGCGGGGGCCAAAAACATTCAGTACTTC.